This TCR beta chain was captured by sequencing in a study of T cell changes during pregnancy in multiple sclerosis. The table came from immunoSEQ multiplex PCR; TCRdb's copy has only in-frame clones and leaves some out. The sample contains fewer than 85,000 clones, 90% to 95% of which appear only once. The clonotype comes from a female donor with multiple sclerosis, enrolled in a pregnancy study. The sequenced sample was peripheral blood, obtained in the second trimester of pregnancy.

The CDR3 coding sequence is TGTGCCAGCAGGGGGGGTACTGGGGCCAACGTCCTGACTTTC. The encoded protein is CASRGGTGANVLTF. The genes are TRBV27 and TRBJ2-6, with D possibly matching TRBD2 (6 bases). CDR3 length: 14 amino acids. Trimming stripped 6 bases from V and 2 bases from J, with 8 bases between. The germline CDR1 and CDR2 sequences are MNHEY and SMNVEV (reference sequence).